This TCR beta chain was retrieved from a study of Ad26.COV2.S vaccination and SARS-CoV-2 variants. For the study at large: In the study, Ad26.COV2.S was injected intramuscularly once, or twice 56 days apart.

Germline V gives CDR1 MNHEY, CDR2 SVGAGI. V lost 9 bases and J lost 1, with 17 bases in between. This CDR3 spans 15 amino acids. The treatment denotes: some 19 received Ad26.COV2.S at low or high dose, single or two shots; about five received placebo; per-sample allocation not given. The samples were gathered on day 63 after the first injection of vaccine or placebo. TCRdb keeps only in-frame clones here, not all; method: immunoSEQ multiplex PCR. The repertoire holds fewer than 400,000 clones, with 70% to 90% as singletons. Findings and limits, study-wide: Reported post-vaccination CD8+ and CD4+ T cell responses to spike showed substantial breadth.

Concerning this clone: No antigen is known for it.

This receptor was taken from a person between 18 and 65 years old who received the Ad26.COV2.S COVID-19 vaccine or a placebo. Sequenced here: peripheral blood, sampled in a trial of Ad26.COV2.S vaccine versus placebo. This chain connects TRBV6-5 to TRBJ2-3, with no clear D. The CDR3 bases are TGTGCCAGGGCCATGCTTACTCCCCGCACAGATACGCAGTATTTT. It translates to CARAMLTPRTDTQYF.